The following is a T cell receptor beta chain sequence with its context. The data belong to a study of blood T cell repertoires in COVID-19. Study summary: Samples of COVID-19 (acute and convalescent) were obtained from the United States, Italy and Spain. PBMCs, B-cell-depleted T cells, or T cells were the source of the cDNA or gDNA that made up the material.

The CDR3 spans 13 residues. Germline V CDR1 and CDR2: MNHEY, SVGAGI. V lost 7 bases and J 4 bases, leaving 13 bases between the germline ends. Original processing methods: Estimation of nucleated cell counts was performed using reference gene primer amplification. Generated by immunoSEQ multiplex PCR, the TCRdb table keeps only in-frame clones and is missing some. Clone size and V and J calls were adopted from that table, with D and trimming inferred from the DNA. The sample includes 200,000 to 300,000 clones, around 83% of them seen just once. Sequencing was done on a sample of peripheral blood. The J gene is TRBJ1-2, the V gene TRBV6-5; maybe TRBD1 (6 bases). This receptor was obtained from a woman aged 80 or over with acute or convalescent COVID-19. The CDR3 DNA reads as TGTGCCAGCAAGGGGGTCCCGAGCTATGGCTACACCTTC. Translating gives CASKGVPSYGYTF.